Below are 27 T cell receptor beta chains sequenced from a single sample in a study of T-cell memory formation after mild COVID-19. TCRdb re-called the 5' RACE reads with MiXCR, one entry per CDR3 protein. The sample consists of 290,000 or so distinct CDR3 sequences, just under 20% of them appearing once. What was sequenced was PBMCs or a T cell subset sorted from them (not recorded which). These TCRs come from a man in his late teens or twenties who had mild COVID-19 (a few samples of this study predate the infection). Cell type and time point are not known.

This clonotype was seen a handful of times. The chain employs TRBV7-2 and TRBJ1-2; D possibly corresponds to TRBD1 (5 bases). The V end lost 5 bases, the J end lost 7 bases, and 23 bases lay between the germline ends. Germline V gene sequence: CDR1 SGHTA, CDR2 FQGNSA. The CDR3 length is 16 residues. This chain's CDR3 is CASSLTLGAVHRGYTF. CDR3 nucleotide sequence: TGTGCCAGCAGCCTGACACTAGGGGCGGTACACCGTGGCTACACCTTC.

V and J are TRBV9 and TRBJ2-1; possible D gene TRBD2, 6 bases. This CDR3 is 14 amino acids long. V was shortened by 0 bases and J by 5 bases, with 9 bases between the two germline ends. Germline CDR1 and CDR2: SGDLS and YYNGEE. The chain's CDR3 is CASSVGGGNNEQFF. CDR3 sequence (DNA): TGTGCCAGCAGCGTAGGTGGGGGGAACAATGAGCAGTTCTTC. Drawing the rest from reference TRBV9 and TRBJ2-1, the complete variable domain is DSGVTQTPKHLITATGQRVTLRCSPRSGDLSVYWYQQSLDQGLQFLIQYYNGEERAKGNILERFSAQQFPDLHSELNLSSLELGDSALYFCASSVGGGNNEQFFGPGTRLTVL.

For the CDR3, the DNA is TGTGCCAGCAGTTACTCCCCCGGCGCAGATACGCAGTATTTT. This codes for CASSYSPGADTQYF. V usage is TRBV6-5 and J usage is TRBJ2-3; D unclear. The CDR3 runs to 14 residues. Germline-derived CDR1 and CDR2 are MNHEY and SVGAGI. Deletions cut 0 bases from V and 4 bases from J, with 8 bases between.

The CDR3: CSATRDREYSNQPQHF. For the CDR3, the DNA is TGCAGTGCCACCCGGGACAGGGAGTATAGCAATCAGCCCCAGCATTTT. The rearrangement links TRBV20-1 to TRBJ1-5; the match to TRBD1 covers 9 bases. The CDR3 loop spans 16 amino acids. J gave up 0 bases and V 6 bases, and 9 bases lay outside the gene matches. Germline V CDR1 and CDR2: DFQATT, SNEGSKA (reference sequence).

This clonotype was counted between two and nine times. This chain joins TRBV5-4 and TRBJ1-2; TRBD1 agrees at 11 bases. Germline CDR1 and CDR2: SGHNT and YYREEE (reference sequence). V dropped 4 bases and J dropped 7; count of bases not matched to a gene: 12. The CDR3 consists of 16 residues. The CDR3 protein is CASSPEPGQGEVGYTF. The CDR3, as DNA: TGTGCCAGCAGCCCCGAGCCGGGACAGGGGGAGGTTGGCTACACCTTC.

This chain connects TRBV3-1 to TRBJ1-5; the D gene is possibly TRBD1 (5 bases). The CDR3 consists of 15 residues. Germline CDR1 is LGHDT and CDR2 is YNNKEL (reference sequence). Trimming removed 3 bases at V and 2 bases at J, with 11 bases between. For the CDR3, the DNA is TGTGCCAGCAGCCAGGCAACAGGTGGCAATCAGCCCCAGCATTTT. This codes for CASSQATGGNQPQHF.

The chain couples TRBV19 to TRBJ1-1, with TRBD1 identical over 8 bases. The CDR3 has 14 amino acids. The V gene end was trimmed by 4 bases and the J gene end by 4 bases; junction bases not matched to a gene: 5. CDR1 is LNHDA, CDR2 SQIVND, per germline (reference sequence). The CDR3 spells CASSRVQGGTEAFF. The CDR3 DNA follows: TGTGCCAGTAGTAGGGTACAGGGGGGCACTGAAGCTTTCTTT.

This clonotype was detected only a few times. This sequence joins TRBV5-1 and TRBJ1-2; D gene unclear. Trimming cost V 3 bases and J 8 bases, with 11 bases left between them. The CDR3 loop spans 12 amino acids. The germline V gene has CDR1 SGHRS and CDR2 YFSETQ. The CDR3: CASSSPGEGYTF. Here the CDR3 DNA reads TGCGCCAGCAGCTCACCGGGTGAAGGCTACACCTTC.

This clonotype showed up just a few times. The chain combines TRBV7-2 with TRBJ2-5, with 7 bases aligning to TRBD2. In germline, CDR1 is SGHTA, CDR2 FQGNSA. Trimming cost V 1 base and J 5 bases; bases outside gene matches: 7. The CDR3 loop spans 15 amino acids. The CDR3 nucleotides read TGTGCCAGCAGCTTAGTCGGAGGGGAGGGTGAGACCCAGTACTTC. This sequence encodes CASSLVGGEGETQYF.

The V and J genes are TRBV20-1 and TRBJ1-3, with a weak D call TRBD1 (6 bases). The germline gives CDR1 DFQATT, CDR2 SNEGSKA (reference sequence). Trimming left V 6 bases short and J 9 bases short, with 24 bases between. The CDR3 runs to 15 residues. This chain's CDR3 is CSAQETGDPGGTIYF. DNA of the CDR3: TGCAGTGCCCAAGAGACAGGCGACCCCGGGGGCACCATATATTTT.

This clonotype was counted many times. The chain carries TRBV7-2 and TRBJ2-1; no firm D call. Germline V gives CDR1 SGHTA, CDR2 FQGNSA. The V and J ends lost 0 bases and 12 bases respectively, with 12 bases between them. This CDR3 is 13 amino acids long. The chain's CDR3 is CASSLASDRGQFF. CDR3 DNA: TGTGCCAGCAGCTTAGCGTCAGACCGCGGGCAGTTCTTC.

This clonotype showed up many times. V and J are TRBV27 and TRBJ1-5, with TRBD1 as a possible D gene (6 bases). V was pared by 9 bases and J by 6 bases, with 21 bases between. Germline V gene lookup returns CDR1 MNHEY and CDR2 SMNVEV (reference sequence). The CDR3 extends over 15 amino acids. The chain's CDR3 is CARYSEQGSFQPQHF. CDR3 DNA sequence: TGTGCCAGATACTCCGAACAGGGCTCGTTTCAGCCCCAGCATTTT.

This chain joins TRBV5-1 and TRBJ2-3; D is possibly TRBD2 (6 bases). V was cut by 1 base and J by 2 bases, with 20 bases left in between. The CDR3 runs 18 residues. Germline V gene data show CDR1 as SGHRS and CDR2 as YFSETQ. The CDR3 loop reads CASSLLGLEMGLTDTQYF. For the CDR3, the DNA is TGCGCCAGCAGCTTGTTGGGGCTAGAGATGGGACTCACAGATACGCAGTATTTT.

This clonotype was recorded a few times. The V gene is TRBV5-1, the J gene TRBJ1-1; D unclear. This CDR3 is 14 amino acids long. V lost 6 bases to trimming and J lost 0 bases, with 12 bases between them. Germline V gene sequence: CDR1 SGHRS, CDR2 YFSETQ. CDR3 sequence reads: CASNEWALNTEAFF. Written as DNA, the CDR3 is TGCGCCAGCAATGAGTGGGCCCTGAACACTGAAGCTTTCTTT.

The chain joins TRBV7-9 to TRBJ2-2; D is ambiguous. Germline assignment: CDR1 SEHNR and CDR2 FQNEAQ (reference sequence). CDR3 size: 17 residues. Trimming left V 5 bases short and J 3 bases short, with 19 bases between. The CDR3 coding sequence is TGTGCCAGCAGCGATAGACCCGAACTTTTGTACACCGGGGAGCTGTTTTTT. This sequence encodes CASSDRPELLYTGELFF. Full variable domain (remainder filled in from reference TRBV7-9 and TRBJ2-2): DTGVSQNPRHKITKRGQNVTFRCDPISEHNRLYWYRQTLGQGPEFLTYFQNEAQLEKSRLLSDRFSAERPKGSFSTLEIQRTEQGDSAMYLCASSDRPELLYTGELFFGEGSRLTVL.

This clonotype was counted a few times. This chain uses TRBV7-6 with TRBJ1-5; D possibly corresponds to TRBD1 (5 bases). This CDR3 has 15 amino acids. V lost 5 bases, J lost 3 bases, and 14 bases lay in between. Germline V CDR1 and CDR2: SGHVS, FNYEAQ. The CDR3 here is CASSQSTGLNQPQHF. The CDR3 DNA is TGTGCCAGCAGCCAAAGCACAGGACTCAATCAGCCCCAGCATTTT.

The rearrangement uses TRBV4-1 and TRBJ1-1; 7 bases fit TRBD1. Germline CDR1 and CDR2: MGHRA and YSYEKL. The CDR3 runs 16 residues. With V trimmed by 6 bases and J by 4 bases, 14 bases remained unmatched. The CDR3 loop reads CASSPHLGTAGTEAFF. CDR3 in DNA: TGCGCCAGCAGTCCCCACCTTGGGACAGCGGGCACTGAAGCTTTCTTT.

There are a few counts of this clonotype. V usage is TRBV12-3 or TRBV12-4 and J usage is TRBJ2-7, with a tentative D call TRBD1 (5 bases). CDR3 length: 14 amino acids. V gave up 5 bases and J gave up 6 bases, with 17 bases separating them. CDR3 bases: TGTGCCAGCAGTCCCTCAGGACACCAGGGCGAGCAGTACTTC. Protein: CASSPSGHQGEQYF.

The V call is TRBV9, the J call TRBJ1-4; possibly TRBD1 for D (6 bases). The CDR3 covers 14 residues. CDR1 SGDLS and CDR2 YYNGEE come from the germline V gene. The V and J ends lost 3 bases and 7 bases respectively, with 13 bases between them. The DNA for the CDR3 is TGTGCCAGCAGCGAAGGCAGGGGAGGTGAAAAACTGTTTTTT. This sequence encodes CASSEGRGGEKLFF.

This clonotype was seen only a few times. The chain employs TRBV7-8 and TRBJ1-4; D perhaps matches TRBD1 (6 bases). Trimming stripped 3 bases from V and 6 bases from J, with 20 bases between. The CDR3 runs 17 residues. The germline CDR1 and CDR2 sequences are SGHVS and FQNEAQ. CDR3 region: CASSFPPPGHADEKLFF. The CDR3 coding sequence is TGTGCCAGCAGCTTCCCACCACCGGGACACGCAGATGAAAAACTGTTTTTT.

The rearrangement uses TRBV29-1 and TRBJ1-6; TRBD1 matches 8 bases. With V trimmed by 4 bases and J by 16 bases, 6 bases remained unmatched. Germline V gene lookup returns CDR1 SQVTM and CDR2 ANQGSEA. This CDR3 has 11 residues. CDR3 sequence: CSVGTGRDLHF. The CDR3 DNA sequence: TGCAGCGTTGGGACAGGGAGGGATCTCCACTTT.

The rearrangement links TRBV5-1 to TRBJ2-7, with D possibly being TRBD1 or TRBD2 (6 bases each). The CDR3 is 16 residues long. The germline V gene has CDR1 SGHRS and CDR2 YFSETQ. Trimming removed 4 bases from V and 1 base from J, with 18 bases in between. CDR3 in amino acids: CASSPRPGGQSYEQYV. The CDR3 coding sequence is TGCGCCAGCAGCCCCCGGCCCGGGGGACAATCCTACGAGCAGTACGTC.

V is TRBV6-6 and J is TRBJ2-3; 8 bases match TRBD2. CDR1 and CDR2 (germline): MNHNY, SVGAGI (reference sequence). The V gene end was trimmed by 2 bases and the J gene end by 7 bases; junction bases not matched to a gene: 29. The CDR3 contains 22 residues. In nucleotides, the CDR3 is TGTGCCAGCAGTTACCCCAGTATCGAAAGCGGGGGATCGTCCCTCACCATGCATACGCAGTATTTT. Translated: CASSYPSIESGGSSLTMHTQYF.

This clonotype was recorded a few times. Here the CDR3 DNA reads TGTGCCAGCAGCGTAGTGGGGTGGGGCGACAATGAGCAGTTCTTC. It translates to CASSVVGWGDNEQFF. This chain joins TRBV9 and TRBJ2-1, with D possibly being TRBD1 (5 bases). Trimming left V 0 bases short and J 5 bases short, with 12 bases between. The germline V gene has CDR1 SGDLS and CDR2 YYNGEE. The CDR3 sequence is 15 residues long.

This clonotype was seen more than once but under ten times. The chain uses TRBV5-1 and TRBJ2-3; D may be TRBD2 (5 bases). Trimming took 4 bases from V and 0 from J, leaving 18 bases between them. This CDR3 spans 17 amino acids. Germline V gives CDR1 SGHRS, CDR2 YFSETQ. The DNA of the CDR3 is TGCGCCAGCAGCCCACTGCCTCTATCGGGGAGCACAGATACGCAGTATTTT. Translated: CASSPLPLSGSTDTQYF.

The chain has TRBV11-2 and TRBJ2-7; tentatively, D is TRBD1 or TRBD2 (5 bases each). This CDR3 is 13 amino acids long. With 0 bases removed from V and 5 bases from J, the gap between germline ends came to 8 bases. CDR1 is SGHAT, CDR2 FQNNGV, per germline. CDR3 bases: TGTGCCAGCAGCTTAGACGGGGCCCACGAGCAGTACTTC. Protein sequence: CASSLDGAHEQYF.

This clonotype was picked up a small number of times. The genes are TRBV3-1 and TRBJ1-6; D may be TRBD1 (6 bases). In germline, CDR1 is LGHDT, CDR2 YNNKEL (reference sequence). Trimming removed 4 bases from V and 4 bases from J, with 8 bases in between. The CDR3 runs to 14 residues. CDR3: CASSRRGYNSPLHF. DNA of the CDR3: TGTGCCAGCAGCCGAAGGGGGTATAATTCACCCCTCCACTTT.